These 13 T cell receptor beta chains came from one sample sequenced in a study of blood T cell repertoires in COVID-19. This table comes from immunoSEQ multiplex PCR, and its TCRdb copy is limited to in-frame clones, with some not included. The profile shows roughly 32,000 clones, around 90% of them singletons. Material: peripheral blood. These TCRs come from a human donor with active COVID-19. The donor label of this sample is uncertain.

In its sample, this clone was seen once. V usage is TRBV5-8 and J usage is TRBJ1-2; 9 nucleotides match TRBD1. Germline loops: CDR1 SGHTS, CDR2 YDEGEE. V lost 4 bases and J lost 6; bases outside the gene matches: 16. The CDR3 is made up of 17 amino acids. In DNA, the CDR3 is TGTGCCAGCAGCCTGACTCCCGCCACAGGGGGCTTGAATGGCTACACCTTC. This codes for CASSLTPATGGLNGYTF.

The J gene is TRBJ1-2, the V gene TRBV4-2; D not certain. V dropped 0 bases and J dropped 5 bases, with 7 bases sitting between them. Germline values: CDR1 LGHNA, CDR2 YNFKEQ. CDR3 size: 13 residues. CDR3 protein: CASSQEGGYGYTF. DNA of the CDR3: TGTGCCAGCAGCCAAGAAGGCGGATATGGCTACACCTTC.

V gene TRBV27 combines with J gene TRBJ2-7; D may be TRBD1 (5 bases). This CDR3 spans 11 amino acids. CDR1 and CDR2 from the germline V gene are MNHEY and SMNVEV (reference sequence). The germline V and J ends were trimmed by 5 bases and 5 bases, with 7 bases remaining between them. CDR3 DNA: TGTGCCAGCAGTCGCAGGGACGAGCAGTACTTC. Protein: CASSRRDEQYF.

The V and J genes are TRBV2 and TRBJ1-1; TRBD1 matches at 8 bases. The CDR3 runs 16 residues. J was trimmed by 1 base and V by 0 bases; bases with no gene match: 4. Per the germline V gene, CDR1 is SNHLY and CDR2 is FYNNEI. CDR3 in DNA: TGTGCCAGCAGTGAAGCGCTAGACAGGGGGAACACTGAAGCTTTCTTT. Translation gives CASSEALDRGNTEAFF.

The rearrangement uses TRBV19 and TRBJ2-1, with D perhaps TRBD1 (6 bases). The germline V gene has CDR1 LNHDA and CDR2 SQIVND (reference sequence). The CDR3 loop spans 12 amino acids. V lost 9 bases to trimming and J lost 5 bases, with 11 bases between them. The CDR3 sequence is CASVGQNNEQFF. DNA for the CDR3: TGTGCCAGCGTTGGACAGAACAATGAGCAGTTCTTC.

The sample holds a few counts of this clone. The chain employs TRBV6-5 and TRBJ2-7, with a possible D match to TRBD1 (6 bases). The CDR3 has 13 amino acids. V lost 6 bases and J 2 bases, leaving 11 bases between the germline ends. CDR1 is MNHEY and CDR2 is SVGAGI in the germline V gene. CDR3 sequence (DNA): TGTGCCAGCAGGTGGACAGCAACCTACGAGCAGTACTTC. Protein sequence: CASRWTATYEQYF.

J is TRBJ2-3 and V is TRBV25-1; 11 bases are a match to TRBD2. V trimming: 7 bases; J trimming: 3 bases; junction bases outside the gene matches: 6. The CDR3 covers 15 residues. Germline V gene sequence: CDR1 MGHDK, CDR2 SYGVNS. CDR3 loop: CASKLAGVATDTQYF. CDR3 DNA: TGTGCCAGCAAACTAGCGGGAGTTGCGACAGATACGCAGTATTTT.

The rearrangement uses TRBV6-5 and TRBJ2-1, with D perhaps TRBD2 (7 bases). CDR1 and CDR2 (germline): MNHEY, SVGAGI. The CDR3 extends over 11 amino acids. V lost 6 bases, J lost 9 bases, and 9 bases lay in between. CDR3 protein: CASRGGGEQFF. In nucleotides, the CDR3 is TGTGCCAGCAGAGGGGGGGGTGAGCAGTTCTTC.

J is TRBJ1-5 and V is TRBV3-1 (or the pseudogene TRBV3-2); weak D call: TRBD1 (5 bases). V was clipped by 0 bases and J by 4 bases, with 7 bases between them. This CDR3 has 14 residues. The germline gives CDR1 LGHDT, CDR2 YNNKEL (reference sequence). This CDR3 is CASSQDQGNQPQHF. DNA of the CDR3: TGTGCCAGCAGCCAAGACCAGGGTAATCAGCCCCAGCATTTT.

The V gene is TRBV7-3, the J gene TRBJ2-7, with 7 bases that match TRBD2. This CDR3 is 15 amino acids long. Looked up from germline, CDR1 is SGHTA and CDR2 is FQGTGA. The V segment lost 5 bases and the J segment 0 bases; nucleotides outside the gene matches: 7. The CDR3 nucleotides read TGTGCCAGCAGCCCTGCCGGGGGGAGCTCCTACGAGCAGTACTTC. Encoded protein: CASSPAGGSSYEQYF.

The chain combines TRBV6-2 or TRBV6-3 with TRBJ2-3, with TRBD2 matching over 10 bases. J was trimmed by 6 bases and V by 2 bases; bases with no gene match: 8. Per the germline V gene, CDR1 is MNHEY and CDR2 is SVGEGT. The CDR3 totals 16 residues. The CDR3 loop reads CASSYPVSGRADTQYF. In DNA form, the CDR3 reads TGTGCCAGCAGTTACCCTGTGAGCGGGAGGGCCGATACGCAGTATTTT.

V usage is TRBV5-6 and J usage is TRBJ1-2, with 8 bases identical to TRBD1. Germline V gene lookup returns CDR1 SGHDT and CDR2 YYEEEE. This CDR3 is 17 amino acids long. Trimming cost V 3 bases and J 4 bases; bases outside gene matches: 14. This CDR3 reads CASSSTLQVQGGYGYTF. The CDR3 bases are TGTGCCAGCAGCTCGACCCTACAAGTACAGGGGGGCTATGGCTACACCTTC. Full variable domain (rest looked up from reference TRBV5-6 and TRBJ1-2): DAGVTQSPTHLIKTRGQQVTLRCSPKSGHDTVSWYQQALGQGPQFIFQYYEEEERQRGNFPDRFSGHQFPNYSSELNVNALLLGDSALYLCASSSTLQVQGGYGYTFGSGTRLTVV.

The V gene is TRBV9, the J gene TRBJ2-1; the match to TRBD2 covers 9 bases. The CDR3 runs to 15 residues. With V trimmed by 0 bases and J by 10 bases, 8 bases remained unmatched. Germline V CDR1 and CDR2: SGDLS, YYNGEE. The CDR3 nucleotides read TGTGCCAGCAGCGTAGAGGGACTAGCCGGGGTCGAGCAGTTCTTC. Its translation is CASSVEGLAGVEQFF.